This T cell receptor beta chain was profiled in a study of CD8+CD57+ T cells in acquired aplastic anemia. Study information: Quantities of DNA derived from sorted CD4+ and CD8+ cells averaged roughly 3.4 ug.

The germline gives CDR1 SGHRS, CDR2 YFSETQ. The CDR3 contains 15 residues. Losses at the gene ends were 1 base for V and 5 bases for J; bases not matched to a gene: 9. As to this clonotype: Its antigen is undetermined.

Using genomic DNA as the template, TCR beta VDJ and CDR3 profiling was carried out. TCRdb itself ran the reads through MiXCR, one entry per CDR3 protein. This table holds over 200,000 distinct CDR3 sequences, under 65% found once. Broader study findings: Patients and healthy controls showed no significant CD8+ Simpson's diversity difference.

The J gene is TRBJ2-7, the V gene TRBV5-1; 7 bases map to TRBD1. Input material: sorted CD4+, CD8+, or CD8+CD57+ T cells (not recorded which) from PBMCs. The clonotype originates from a human donor in good health. The DNA of the CDR3 is TGCGCCAGCAGCTTGCGGCCAGGGGGATCCCACGAGCAGTACTTC. It specifies CASSLRPGGSHEQYF. Looking up the rest from reference TRBV5-1 and TRBJ2-7 gives the full variable domain: KAGVTQTPRYLIKTRGQQVTLSCSPISGHRSVSWYQQTPGQGLQFLFEYFSETQRNKGNFPGRFSGRQFSNSRSEMNVSTLELGDSALYLCASSLRPGGSHEQYFGPGTRLTVT.